The text below deals with one T cell receptor (beta chain). Using its own MiXCR run on the 5' RACE reads, TCRdb lists one record per CDR3 protein. The table lists under 65,000 distinct CDR3 sequences, less than 15% of them singletons. The sample is drawn from a study of early T cells in non-severe SARS-CoV-2 infection. About the research overall: Alpha and beta chains were unpaired, from unsorted whole-blood bulk RNA.

Per germline, CDR1 PRHDT and CDR2 FYEKMQ (reference sequence). The CDR3 runs to 13 residues. Trimming removed 4 bases at V and 6 bases at J, with 13 bases between. This sequence was found in an adult who was a healthcare worker with PCR-confirmed SARS-CoV-2 infection or an uninfected control (not recorded which). The chain uses TRBV13 and TRBJ2-7; D might be TRBD1 or TRBD2, each matching 5 bases. The sample in question was whole blood, obtained at baseline. The CDR3 protein is CASSSGTPAEQYF. The CDR3 nucleotides read TGTGCCAGCAGCTCCGGGACCCCAGCCGAGCAGTACTTC.